This TCR beta chain comes out of a study of blood T cell repertoires in COVID-19. Study background: T cells, B-cell-depleted T cells, or PBMCs provided the cDNA or gDNA that served as material.

In the original analysis: Quantification of nucleated cells was approximated via reference gene primer amplification. Here immunoSEQ multiplex PCR was the method, and the copy in TCRdb shows in-frame clones only, minus some. V and J calls and clone size are given by that table; D and trimming were obtained from the DNA. Found here are 330,000 or so clones, 88% of them singletons; the top ten hold 0.95% to 1.1%. The V and J ends lost 0 bases and 5 bases, in that order; junction bases with no gene match: 4. CDR1 and CDR2 (germline): SGHRS, YFSETQ. The CDR3 consists of 15 residues. The chain carries TRBV5-1 and TRBJ1-2, with 10 bases aligning to TRBD1. Sequencing was carried out using PBMCs or T cells enriched from blood (not recorded which). The source is a woman aged 25 to 39 who had been exposed to COVID-19. The CDR3 bases are TGCGCCAGCAGCTTGGCCACGGACAGGGGGTATGGCTACACCTTC. This gives the protein CASSLATDRGYGYTF.